This T cell receptor beta chain was recovered during a study of blood T cell repertoires in COVID-19. For the study at large: Collection of acute and convalescent COVID-19 samples took place in the United States, Italy and Spain. From T cells, B-cell-depleted T cells, or PBMCs came the material, which was cDNA or gDNA.

Authors' data handling: How many nucleated cells were present was estimated from reference gene primer amplification. The data were produced by immunoSEQ multiplex PCR, yet TCRdb's version contains in-frame clones alone and is incomplete. D and trimming were read from the DNA, whereas the V and J calls and clone size are those reported in that table. Here the sample spans about 170,000 clones, 86% being singletons. Germline lookup yields CDR1 SGHAT and CDR2 FQNNGV. V lost 2 bases and J lost 5, with 7 bases in between. This CDR3 spans 13 amino acids. This clone has just one count. The clonotype comes from an elderly woman in a cohort sampled during active or convalescent COVID-19. Sequenced sample: peripheral blood. The gene calls are TRBV11-2 and TRBJ2-1; no firm D call. The CDR3 DNA reads TGTGCCAGCAGCTTAAGCAGGAACAATGAGCAGTTCTTC. Protein sequence: CASSLSRNNEQFF.